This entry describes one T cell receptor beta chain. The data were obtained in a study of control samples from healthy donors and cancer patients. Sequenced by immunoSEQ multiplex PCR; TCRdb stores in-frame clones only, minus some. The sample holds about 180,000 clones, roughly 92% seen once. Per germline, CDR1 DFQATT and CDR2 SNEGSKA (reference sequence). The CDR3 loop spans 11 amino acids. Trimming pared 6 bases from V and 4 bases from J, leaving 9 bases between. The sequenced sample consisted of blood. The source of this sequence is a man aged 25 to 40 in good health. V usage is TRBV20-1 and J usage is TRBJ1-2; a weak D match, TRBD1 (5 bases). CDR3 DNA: TGCAGTGCCTTGGACACCTATGGCTACACCTTC. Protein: CSALDTYGYTF.